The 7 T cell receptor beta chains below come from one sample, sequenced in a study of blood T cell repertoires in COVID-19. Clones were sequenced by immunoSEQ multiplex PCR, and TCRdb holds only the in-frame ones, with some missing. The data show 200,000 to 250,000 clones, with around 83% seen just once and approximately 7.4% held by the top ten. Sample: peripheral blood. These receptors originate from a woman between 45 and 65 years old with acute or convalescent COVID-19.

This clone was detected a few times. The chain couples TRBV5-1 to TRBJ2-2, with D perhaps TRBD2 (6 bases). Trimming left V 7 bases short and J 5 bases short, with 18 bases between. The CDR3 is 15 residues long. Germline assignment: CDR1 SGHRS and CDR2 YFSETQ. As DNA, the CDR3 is TGCGCCAGCTCCCTGGAAAGTAGCGGTACCGGGGAGCTGTTTTTT. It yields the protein CASSLESSGTGELFF.

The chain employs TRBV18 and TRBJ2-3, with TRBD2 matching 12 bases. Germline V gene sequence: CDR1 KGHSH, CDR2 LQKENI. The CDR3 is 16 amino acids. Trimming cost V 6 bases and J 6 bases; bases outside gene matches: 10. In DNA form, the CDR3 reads TGTGCCAGCTCCCTAGAGACTAGCGGGGGCGTGGATACGCAGTATTTT. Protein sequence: CASSLETSGGVDTQYF. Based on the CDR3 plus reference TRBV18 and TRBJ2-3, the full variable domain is NAGVMQNPRHLVRRRGQEARLRCSPMKGHSHVYWYRQLPEEGLKFMVYLQKENIIDESGMPKERFSAEFPKEGPSILRIQQVVRGDSAAYFCASSLETSGGVDTQYFGPGTRLTVL.

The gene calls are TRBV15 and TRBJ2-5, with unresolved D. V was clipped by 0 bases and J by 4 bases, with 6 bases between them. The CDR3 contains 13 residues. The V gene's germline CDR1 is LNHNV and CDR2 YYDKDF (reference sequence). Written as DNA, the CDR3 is TGTGCCACCAGCAGAGAGGTCGGAGAGACCCAGTACTTC. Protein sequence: CATSREVGETQYF. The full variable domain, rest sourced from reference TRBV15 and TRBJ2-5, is DAMVIQNPRYQVTQFGKPVTLSCSQTLNHNVMYWYQQKSSQAPKLLFHYYDKDFNNEADTPDNFQSRRPNTSFCFLDIRSPGLGDTAMYLCATSREVGETQYFGPGTRLLVL.

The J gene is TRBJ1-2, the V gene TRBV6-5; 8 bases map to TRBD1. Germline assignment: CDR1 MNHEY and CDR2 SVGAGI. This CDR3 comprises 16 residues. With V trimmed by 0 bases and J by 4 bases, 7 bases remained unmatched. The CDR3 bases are TGTGCCAGCAGTTACTCATCAGGGGGCGCTGGCTATGGCTACACCTTC. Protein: CASSYSSGGAGYGYTF.

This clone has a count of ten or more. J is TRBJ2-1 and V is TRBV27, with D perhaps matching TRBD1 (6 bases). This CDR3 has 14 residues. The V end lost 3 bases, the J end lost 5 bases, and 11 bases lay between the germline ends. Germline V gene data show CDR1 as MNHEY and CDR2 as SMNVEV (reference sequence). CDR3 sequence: CASSFSDSDNEQFF. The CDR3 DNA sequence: TGTGCCAGCAGTTTTTCGGACAGTGACAATGAGCAGTTCTTC.

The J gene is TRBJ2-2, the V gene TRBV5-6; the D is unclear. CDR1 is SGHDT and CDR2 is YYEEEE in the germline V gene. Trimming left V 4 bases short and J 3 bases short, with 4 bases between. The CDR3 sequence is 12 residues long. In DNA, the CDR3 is TGTGCCAGCAGCCGCGACACCGGGGAGCTGTTTTTT. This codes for CASSRDTGELFF.

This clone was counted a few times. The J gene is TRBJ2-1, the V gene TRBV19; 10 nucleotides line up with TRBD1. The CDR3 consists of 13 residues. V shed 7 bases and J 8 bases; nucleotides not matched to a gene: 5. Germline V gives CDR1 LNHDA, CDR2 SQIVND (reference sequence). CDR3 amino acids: CASTRDRGHEQFF. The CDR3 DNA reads TGTGCCAGTACCCGGGACAGGGGCCATGAGCAGTTCTTC.